One and the same sample provided the 31 T cell receptor beta chains below, sequenced in a study of technical replicates of blood from several donors. The method was immunoSEQ multiplex PCR; TCRdb's version includes in-frame clones alone and lacks a portion of them. The sample shows tens of thousands of clones, around 94% of them seen only once. The sequenced material came from T cells isolated from PBMCs. The origin of the receptors is a human donor in good health.

The genes are TRBV27 and TRBJ2-2, with D possibly being TRBD1 (5 bases). This CDR3 comprises 13 residues. CDR1 is MNHEY, CDR2 SMNVEV, per germline (reference sequence). The ends were cut back, 7 bases at V and 3 bases at J, with 9 bases in the middle. The CDR3 sequence: CASMGPYTGELFF. The CDR3 DNA follows: TGTGCCAGCATGGGGCCTTACACCGGGGAGCTGTTTTTT.

The CDR3 DNA reads TGTGCCAGCAGCCCCCCGCGGGGCGAGCAGTTCTTC. It is translated as CASSPPRGEQFF. This rearrangement joins TRBV5-4 to TRBJ2-1; tentative D call: TRBD2 (6 bases). Germline lookup yields CDR1 SGHNT and CDR2 YYREEE (reference sequence). The CDR3 covers 12 residues. V was trimmed by 4 bases and J by 10 bases, leaving 12 bases between them.

This chain links TRBV30 with TRBJ2-7, with D hard to call. The CDR3 has 13 residues. V was shortened by 7 bases and J by 2 bases, with 15 bases between the two germline ends. Germline-derived CDR1 and CDR2 are GTSNPN and SVGIG (reference sequence). CDR3: CASGYIWTYEQYF. CDR3 nucleotide sequence: TGTGCCTCAGGTTACATATGGACCTACGAGCAGTACTTC.

V gene TRBV11-1 combines with J gene TRBJ2-2; 9 nucleotides align to TRBD2. This CDR3 has 18 residues. V dropped 4 bases and J dropped 5; count of bases not matched to a gene: 14. Germline CDR1 and CDR2: SGHAT and FQDESV (reference sequence). The CDR3 protein is CASSWGGAGGPRTGELFF. For the CDR3, the DNA is TGTGCCAGCAGCTGGGGTGGGGCGGGAGGGCCGCGGACCGGGGAGCTGTTTTTT.

The rearrangement joins TRBV13 to TRBJ1-6, with 9 positions matching TRBD1. V shed 1 base, J shed 9 bases, and the junction held 4 bases outside the gene matches. Germline CDR1 reads PRHDT; CDR2 reads FYEKMQ (reference sequence). The length of the CDR3 is 15 residues. This CDR3 is CASSLVGTGTSPLHF. DNA of the CDR3: TGTGCCAGCAGCTTAGTCGGGACAGGGACTTCACCCCTCCACTTT.

The count of this clone is one. The rearrangement uses TRBV6-5 and TRBJ1-5, with 8 bases that match TRBD1. CDR3 size: 14 residues. CDR1 MNHEY and CDR2 SVGAGI come from the germline V gene. Trimming removed 5 bases from V and 4 bases from J; junction bases left unmatched: 4. The CDR3 region has the DNA TGTGCCAGCAGTCGGACAGGGAAAAATCAGCCCCAGCATTTT. Protein sequence: CASSRTGKNQPQHF.

The rearrangement uses TRBV4-1 and TRBJ2-1; tentatively, D is TRBD1 (5 bases). CDR3 length: 15 residues. Germline CDR1 MGHRA, CDR2 YSYEKL. The V end lost 3 bases, the J end lost 2 bases, and 11 bases lay between the germline ends. The CDR3, as DNA: TGCGCCAGCAGCCAGTCAGGGAATCCCTACAATGAGCAGTTCTTC. Its translation is CASSQSGNPYNEQFF.

The chain recombines TRBV29-1 with TRBJ2-7; D is undetermined. Trimming took off 7 bases at V and 8 bases at J, with 24 bases between the two ends. CDR3 size: 14 residues. CDR1 is SQVTM, CDR2 ANQGSEA, per germline. CDR3 bases: TGCAGCGCCCGACTGACCGAGGTCCCCGGCCAGCAGTACTTC. This gives the protein CSARLTEVPGQQYF.

The chain employs TRBV10-3 and TRBJ2-3; 11 bases match TRBD2. V shed 1 base and J 0 bases; nucleotides not matched to a gene: 9. The CDR3 length is 19 residues. Germline CDR1 is ENHRY and CDR2 is SYGVKD. The CDR3 spells CAISEFTLAGDGSTDTQYF. DNA of the CDR3: TGTGCCATCAGTGAGTTCACACTAGCGGGGGATGGGAGCACAGATACGCAGTATTTT.

The gene calls are TRBV7-9 and TRBJ2-1, with TRBD2 matching 12 bases. Trimming removed 3 bases from V and 8 bases from J; junction bases left unmatched: 14. The germline V gene has CDR1 SEHNR and CDR2 FQNEAQ (reference sequence). The CDR3 loop spans 18 amino acids. CDR3 protein: CASSFRAGTSGRPYEQFF. The CDR3 region has the DNA TGTGCCAGCAGCTTCAGAGCGGGTACTAGCGGGAGGCCCTATGAGCAGTTCTTC.

The genes are TRBV30 and TRBJ2-7, with TRBD2 matching over 11 bases. The ends lost 3 bases at V and 3 bases at J; junction bases unmatched: 7. The CDR3 is 15 residues long. CDR1 GTSNPN and CDR2 SVGIG come from the germline V gene (reference sequence). CDR3 coding DNA: TGTGCCTGGAGACCCTCACTAGCGGGGGTCTACGAGCAGTACTTC. Protein product: CAWRPSLAGVYEQYF.

The sample holds one count of this clone. The V call is TRBV5-4, the J call TRBJ2-7; 8 bases match TRBD2. Losses at the gene ends were 2 bases for V and 4 bases for J; bases not matched to a gene: 5. CDR1 is SGHNT, CDR2 YYREEE, per germline (reference sequence). This CDR3 spans 14 amino acids. The CDR3 DNA is TGTGCCAGCAGCTTAGCGGGAGAACTGTACGAGCAGTACTTC. Its protein product is CASSLAGELYEQYF.

The rearrangement uses TRBV11-2 and TRBJ1-1; possible D gene TRBD1, 6 bases. Germline V gives CDR1 SGHAT, CDR2 FQNNGV. Trimming removed 5 bases at V and 4 bases at J, with 11 bases between. CDR3 length: 13 residues. DNA of the CDR3: TGTGCCAGCAGCGAGGGGGGGAGCACTGAAGCTTTCTTT. Translated: CASSEGGSTEAFF.

The chain is built from TRBV10-1 and TRBJ2-3, with 7 positions matching TRBD2. Germline values: CDR1 WNHNN, CDR2 SYGVQD (reference sequence). This CDR3 is built from 15 residues. Unmatched junction bases numbered 4, after V lost 3 bases and J lost 1 base. In DNA form, the CDR3 reads TGCGCCAGCAGTGATACCCGGGGGGGCACAGATACGCAGTATTTT. Its translation: CASSDTRGGTDTQYF.

This chain uses TRBV14 with TRBJ1-5; D is unresolved. Trimming took 4 bases from V and 4 from J, leaving 14 bases between them. This CDR3 is built from 15 residues. CDR1 is SGHDN, CDR2 FVKESK, per germline. CDR3: CASSPNPGRNQPQHF. The CDR3 region has the DNA TGTGCCAGCAGCCCGAACCCGGGGAGAAATCAGCCCCAGCATTTT.

This sequence joins TRBV6-6 and TRBJ1-5; 9 bases are a match to TRBD1. This CDR3 region has 15 residues. Germline V CDR1 and CDR2: MNHNY, SVGAGI (reference sequence). Losses at the gene ends were 6 bases for V and 11 bases for J; bases not matched to a gene: 14. The CDR3 DNA reads TGTGCCAGCAGCACCTCCGGGACAGGGACTGTGGCCCAGCATTTT. Translating it yields CASSTSGTGTVAQHF.

This sequence joins TRBV28 and TRBJ2-7; 8 positions agree with TRBD2. This CDR3 is 14 amino acids long. After removal of 10 bases from V and 6 bases from J, the junction contained 14 bases not matched to a gene. The germline V gene encodes CDR1 MDHEN and CDR2 SYDVKM. The CDR3 DNA follows: TGTGCCATAATCTCGGGGGGGCCTCCAACCGAGCAGTACTTC. The encoded protein is CAIISGGPPTEQYF.

This chain uses TRBV6-5 with TRBJ2-6, with a tentative D call TRBD2 (6 bases). Looked up from germline, CDR1 is MNHEY and CDR2 is SVGAGI. The ends were cut back, 4 bases at V and 2 bases at J, with 9 bases in the middle. CDR3 length: 15 residues. The CDR3 nucleotides are TGTGCCAGCAGTTGGGGGGAGACTGGGGCCAACGTCCTGACTTTC. Its translation: CASSWGETGANVLTF.

This chain joins TRBV5-1 and TRBJ2-5; D perhaps matches TRBD1 (6 bases). The CDR3 is made up of 16 amino acids. V was trimmed by 4 bases and J by 5 bases, leaving 21 bases between them. CDR1 and CDR2 (germline): SGHRS, YFSETQ. In DNA form, the CDR3 reads TGCGCCAGCAGCATTGCTGTTAACAGGGAAGGGGAGACCCAGTACTTC. Translated, it gives CASSIAVNREGETQYF.

The J gene is TRBJ2-2, the V gene TRBV14; D uncertain. Germline V gene lookup returns CDR1 SGHDN and CDR2 FVKESK. This CDR3 comprises 15 residues. The germline V and J ends were trimmed by 1 base and 1 base, with 7 bases remaining between them. This chain's CDR3 is CASSQVAQNTGELFF. In nucleotides, the CDR3 is TGTGCCAGCAGCCAAGTAGCCCAGAACACCGGGGAGCTGTTTTTT.

The table lists this clone with a few counts. The CDR3 protein is CAISVGQDYEQYF. CDR3 sequence (DNA): TGTGCCATCAGTGTGGGACAGGACTACGAGCAGTACTTC. V gene TRBV10-3 combines with J gene TRBJ2-7; 8 bases map to TRBD1. V gave up 4 bases and J gave up 3 bases; unmatched junction bases: 2. Germline CDR1 reads ENHRY; CDR2 reads SYGVKD. This CDR3 is 13 amino acids long.

This clone has a handful of counts. The gene calls are TRBV4-1 and TRBJ1-1; D remains unclear. CDR3 length equals 14 residues. CDR1 is MGHRA, CDR2 YSYEKL, per germline. The germline V and J ends were trimmed by 6 bases and 4 bases, with 15 bases remaining between them. The CDR3 reads CASSLSPAGTEAFF. The CDR3, as DNA: TGCGCCAGCAGTCTTTCTCCGGCAGGCACTGAAGCTTTCTTT.

The V call is TRBV27, the J call TRBJ1-1; the match to TRBD1 covers 9 bases. CDR3 length: 13 residues. Germline trimming cut 8 bases from V and 2 bases from J; bases unmatched to any gene: 3. CDR1 is MNHEY, CDR2 SMNVEV, per germline (reference sequence). CDR3 region: CASGTGINTEAFF. In DNA, the CDR3 is TGTGCCAGCGGGACAGGGATAAACACTGAAGCTTTCTTT.

The chain links TRBV7-8 to TRBJ2-1; tentatively, D is TRBD1 (5 bases). Germline-derived CDR1 and CDR2 are SGHVS and FQNEAQ. This CDR3 contains 16 residues. V shed 2 bases and J shed 7 bases, with 18 bases lying between them. CDR3 amino acids: CASSLFRGRGRNEQFF. The DNA of the CDR3 is TGTGCCAGCAGCTTATTTAGGGGAAGGGGAAGGAATGAGCAGTTCTTC.

A single count supports this clone. V is TRBV5-1 and J is TRBJ2-7; TRBD1 agrees at 9 bases. Germline loops: CDR1 SGHRS, CDR2 YFSETQ. The CDR3 runs 15 residues. Trimming took 5 bases from V and 4 from J; bases not matched to a gene: 10. CDR3 nucleotide sequence: TGCGCCAGCAGAGAACGGGACAGGGTCAGGTACGAGCAGTACTTC. Protein product: CASRERDRVRYEQYF.

This chain links TRBV9 with TRBJ1-4; D may be TRBD1 (5 bases). CDR1 and CDR2 (germline): SGDLS, YYNGEE. Trimming cost V 3 bases and J 8 bases, with 20 bases left between them. CDR3 length: 16 amino acids. The CDR3 region has the DNA TGTGCCAGCAGCGCAACACCTCTCGGCCAGGGAGAAAAACTGTTTTTT. This sequence encodes CASSATPLGQGEKLFF.

The chain links TRBV6-5 to TRBJ2-1; D is undetermined. Trimming pared 0 bases from V and 12 bases from J, leaving 9 bases between. This CDR3 has 12 amino acids. The germline gives CDR1 MNHEY, CDR2 SVGAGI. CDR3 sequence: CASSYSNMMQFF. CDR3 coding DNA: TGTGCCAGCAGTTACTCGAACATGATGCAGTTCTTC.

The chain couples TRBV9 to TRBJ2-1; D is unclear. Germline V CDR1 and CDR2: SGDLS, YYNGEE. CDR3 size: 13 residues. Deletions cut 4 bases from V and 8 bases from J, with 13 bases between. The CDR3 DNA reads as TGTGCCAGCAGCCGAGTTACAGCCGATGAGCAGTTCTTC. This gives the protein CASSRVTADEQFF.

The chain recombines TRBV6-6 with TRBJ1-1; possible D gene TRBD1, 6 bases. Germline V CDR1 and CDR2: MNHNY, SVGAGI (reference sequence). The CDR3 runs to 12 residues. The V and J ends lost 9 bases and 5 bases respectively, with 13 bases between them. CDR3: CARQGLTTEAFF. For the CDR3, the DNA is TGTGCCAGACAGGGTCTTACGACTGAAGCTTTCTTT.

The rearrangement uses TRBV10-3 and TRBJ2-5; TRBD2 is a possible D gene (6 bases). From germline, CDR1 is ENHRY and CDR2 SYGVKD. V was cut by 0 bases and J by 5 bases, with 19 bases left in between. The CDR3 runs to 17 residues. CDR3 in amino acids: CAISESEIAVVGETQYF. CDR3 nucleotides: TGTGCCATCAGTGAGTCCGAGATAGCGGTCGTGGGGGAGACCCAGTACTTC.

This rearrangement joins TRBV7-2 to TRBJ2-7; 8 positions agree with TRBD2. Trimming removed 5 bases from V and 3 bases from J; junction bases left unmatched: 3. There are 13 residues in the CDR3. Germline assignment: CDR1 SGHTA and CDR2 FQGNSA. As DNA, the CDR3 is TGTGCCAGCAGCGCGGGACTAGGCTACGAGCAGTACTTC. Translation gives CASSAGLGYEQYF. Based on the CDR3 plus reference TRBV7-2 and TRBJ2-7, the full variable domain is GAGVSQSPSNKVTEKGKDVELRCDPISGHTALYWYRQSLGQGLEFLIYFQGNSAPDKSGLPSDRFSAERTGGSVSTLTIQRTQQEDSAVYLCASSAGLGYEQYFGPGTRLTVT.